The entry below describes one TCR beta chain. Its target is not known. The CDR3 length is 13 residues. Germline-derived CDR1 and CDR2 are LGHDT and YNNKEL (reference sequence). Trimming removed 1 base at V and 8 bases at J, with 8 bases between. This sample was included in a study of vaccination and CD4 T cells after COVID-19. Study in general: Convalescent patients were SARS-CoV-2 positive by nasal swab PCR; nine or ten mild, one severe. Each person enrolled got two BNT162b2 or mRNA-1273 vaccine doses. Convalescent patients gave post-COVID blood a median around 91 days post-diagnosis, range 35 to 161.

The Oncomine TCR Beta short-read assay generated sequence data from the DNA of cultured CD4+ T cells. One entry per CDR3 protein results from TCRdb running MiXCR on the PCR reads. The table lists 13,000 to 15,000 distinct CDR3 sequences, around 45% of them singletons, with 14% to 15% in the top ten. Treatment here: roughly 11-day PBMC culture with coronavirus spike peptide pools or control peptides (ViraFEST assay). With peptide pools, ViraFEST first expanded antigen-specific T cells and afterwards sequenced their TCRs. Input material: CD4+ T cells from blood, cultured in vitro. The TCR sequence derives from a human donor who had recovered from COVID-19. The rearrangement uses TRBV3-1 and TRBJ2-2, with unresolved D. CDR3 protein: CASSQGGRGELFF. The CDR3 DNA sequence: TGTGCCAGCAGCCAAGGGGGTCGGGGGGAGCTGTTTTTT.